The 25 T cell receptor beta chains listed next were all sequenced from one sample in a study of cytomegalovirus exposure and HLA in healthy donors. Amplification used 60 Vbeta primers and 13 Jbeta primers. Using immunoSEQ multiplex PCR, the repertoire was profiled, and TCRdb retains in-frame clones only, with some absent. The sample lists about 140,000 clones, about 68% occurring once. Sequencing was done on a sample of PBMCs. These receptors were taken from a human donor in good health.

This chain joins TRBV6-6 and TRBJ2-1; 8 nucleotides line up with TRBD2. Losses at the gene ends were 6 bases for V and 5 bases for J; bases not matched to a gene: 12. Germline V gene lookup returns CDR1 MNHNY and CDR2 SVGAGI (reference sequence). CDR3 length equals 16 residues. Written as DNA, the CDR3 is TGTGCCAGCAGCACGGGGACTAGGGGAGGCCACAATGAGCAGTTCTTC. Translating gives CASSTGTRGGHNEQFF.

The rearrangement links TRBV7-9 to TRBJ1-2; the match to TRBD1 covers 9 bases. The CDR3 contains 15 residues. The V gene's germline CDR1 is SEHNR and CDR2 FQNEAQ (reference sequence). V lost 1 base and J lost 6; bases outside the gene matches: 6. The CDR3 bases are TGTGCCAGCAGCTTAGAGTTCCGGACAGGGGATGGCTACACCTTC. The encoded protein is CASSLEFRTGDGYTF.

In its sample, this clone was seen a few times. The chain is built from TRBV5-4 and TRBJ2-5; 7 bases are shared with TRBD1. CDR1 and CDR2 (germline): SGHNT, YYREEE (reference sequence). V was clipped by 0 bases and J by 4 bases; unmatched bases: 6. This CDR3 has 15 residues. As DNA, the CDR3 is TGTGCCAGCAGCTTGGGACAGGGTAGGGGAGAGACCCAGTACTTC. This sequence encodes CASSLGQGRGETQYF.

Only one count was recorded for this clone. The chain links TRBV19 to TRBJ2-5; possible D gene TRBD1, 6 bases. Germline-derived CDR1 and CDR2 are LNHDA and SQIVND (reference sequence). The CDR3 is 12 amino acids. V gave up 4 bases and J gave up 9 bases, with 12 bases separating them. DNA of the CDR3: TGTGCCAGTAGTACAGGGGTAGGGGCCCAGTACTTC. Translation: CASSTGVGAQYF.

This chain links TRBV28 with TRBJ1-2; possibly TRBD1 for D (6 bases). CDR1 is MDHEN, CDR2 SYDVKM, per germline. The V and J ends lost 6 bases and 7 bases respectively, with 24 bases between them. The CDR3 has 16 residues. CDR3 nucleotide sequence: TGTGCCAGCAGGGTGGCTAGCCTACAGGGTAGAGGTGGCTACACCTTC. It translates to CASRVASLQGRGGYTF.

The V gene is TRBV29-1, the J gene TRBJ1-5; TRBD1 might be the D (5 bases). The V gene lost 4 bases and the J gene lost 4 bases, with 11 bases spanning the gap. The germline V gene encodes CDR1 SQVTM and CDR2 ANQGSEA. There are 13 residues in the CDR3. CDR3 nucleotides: TGCAGCGTTGTCGGGGGATTAAATCAGCCCCAGCATTTT. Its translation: CSVVGGLNQPQHF.

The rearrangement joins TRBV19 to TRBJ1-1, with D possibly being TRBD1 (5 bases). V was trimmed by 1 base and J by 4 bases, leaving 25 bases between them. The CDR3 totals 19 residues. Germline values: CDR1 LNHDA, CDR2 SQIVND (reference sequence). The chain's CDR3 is CASSIAAQTQGIRGTEAFF. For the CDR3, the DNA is TGTGCCAGTAGTATAGCCGCCCAAACCCAGGGCATACGCGGCACTGAAGCTTTCTTT.

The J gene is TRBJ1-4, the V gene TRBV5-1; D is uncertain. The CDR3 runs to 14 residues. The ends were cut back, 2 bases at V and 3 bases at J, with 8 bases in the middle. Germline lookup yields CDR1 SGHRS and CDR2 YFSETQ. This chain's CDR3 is CASSFGRANEKLFF. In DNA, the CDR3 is TGCGCCAGCAGCTTCGGTCGGGCTAATGAAAAACTGTTTTTT.

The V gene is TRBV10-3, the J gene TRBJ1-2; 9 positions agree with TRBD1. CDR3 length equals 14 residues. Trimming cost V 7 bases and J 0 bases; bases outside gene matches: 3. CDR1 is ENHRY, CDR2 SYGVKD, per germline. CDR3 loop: CAIMGQGANYGYTF. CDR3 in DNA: TGTGCCATCATGGGACAGGGCGCTAACTATGGCTACACCTTC.

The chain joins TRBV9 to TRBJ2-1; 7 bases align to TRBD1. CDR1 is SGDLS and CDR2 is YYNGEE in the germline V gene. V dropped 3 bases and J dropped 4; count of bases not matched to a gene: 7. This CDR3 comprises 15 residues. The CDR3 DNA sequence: TGTGCCAGCAGCGCGGGACAGACATGGTACAATGAGCAGTTCTTC. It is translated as CASSAGQTWYNEQFF.

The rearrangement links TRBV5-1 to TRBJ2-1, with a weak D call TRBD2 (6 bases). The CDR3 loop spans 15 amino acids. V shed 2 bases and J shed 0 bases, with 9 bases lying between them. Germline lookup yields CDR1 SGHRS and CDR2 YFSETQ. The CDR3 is CASSLYGSSYNEQFF. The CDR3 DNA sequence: TGCGCCAGCAGCTTATACGGGAGCTCCTACAATGAGCAGTTCTTC.

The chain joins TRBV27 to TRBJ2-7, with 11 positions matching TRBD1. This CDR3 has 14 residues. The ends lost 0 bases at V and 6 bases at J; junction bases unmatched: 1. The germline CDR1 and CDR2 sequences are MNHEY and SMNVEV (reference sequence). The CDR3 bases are TGTGCCAGCAGTTTATCCGGGACAGGGGGCGAGCAGTACTTC. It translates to CASSLSGTGGEQYF.

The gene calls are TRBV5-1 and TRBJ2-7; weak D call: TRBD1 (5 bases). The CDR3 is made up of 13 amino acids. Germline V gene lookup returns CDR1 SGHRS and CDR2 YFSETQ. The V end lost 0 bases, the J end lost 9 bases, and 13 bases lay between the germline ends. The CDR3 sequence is CASSLEPGPWQYF. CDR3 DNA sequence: TGCGCCAGCAGCTTGGAACCAGGGCCCTGGCAGTACTTC.

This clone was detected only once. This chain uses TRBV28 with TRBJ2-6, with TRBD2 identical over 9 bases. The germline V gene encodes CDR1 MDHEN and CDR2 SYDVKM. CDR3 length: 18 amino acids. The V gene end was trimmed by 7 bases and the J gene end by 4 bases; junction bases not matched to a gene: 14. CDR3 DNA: TGTGCCAGCATCCGGAGGGGACTAGCCCCCTTGGGGGCCAACGTCCTGACTTTC. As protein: CASIRRGLAPLGANVLTF. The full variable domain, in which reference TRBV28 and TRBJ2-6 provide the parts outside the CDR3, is DVKVTQSSRYLVKRTGEKVFLECVQDMDHENMFWYRQDPGLGLRLIYFSYDVKMKEKGDIPEGYSVSREKKERFSLILESASTNQTSMYLCASIRRGLAPLGANVLTFGAGSRLTVL.

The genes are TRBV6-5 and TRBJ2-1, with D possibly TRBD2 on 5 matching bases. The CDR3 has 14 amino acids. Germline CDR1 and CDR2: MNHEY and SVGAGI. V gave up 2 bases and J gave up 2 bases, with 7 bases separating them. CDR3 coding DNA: TGTGCCAGCAGTTACCGGACTCCCTACAATGAGCAGTTCTTC. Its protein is CASSYRTPYNEQFF.

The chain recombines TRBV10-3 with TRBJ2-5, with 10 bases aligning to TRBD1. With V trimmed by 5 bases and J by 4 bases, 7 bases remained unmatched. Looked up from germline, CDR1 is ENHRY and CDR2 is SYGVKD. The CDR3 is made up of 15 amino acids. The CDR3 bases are TGTGCCATCAGTAAAGACAGGGGGCTCGGAGAGACCCAGTACTTC. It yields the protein CAISKDRGLGETQYF.

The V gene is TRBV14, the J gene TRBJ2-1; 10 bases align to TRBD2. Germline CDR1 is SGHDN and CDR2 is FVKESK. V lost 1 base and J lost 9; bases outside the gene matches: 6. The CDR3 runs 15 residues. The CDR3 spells CASSQGSGRAVEQFF. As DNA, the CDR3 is TGTGCCAGCAGCCAAGGCAGCGGGAGGGCCGTTGAGCAGTTCTTC.

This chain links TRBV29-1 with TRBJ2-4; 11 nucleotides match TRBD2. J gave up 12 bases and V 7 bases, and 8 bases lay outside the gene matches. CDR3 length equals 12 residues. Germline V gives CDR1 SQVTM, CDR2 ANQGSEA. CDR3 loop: CSARVAGGSQYF. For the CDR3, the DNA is TGCAGCGCTCGGGTAGCGGGAGGGAGTCAGTACTTC.

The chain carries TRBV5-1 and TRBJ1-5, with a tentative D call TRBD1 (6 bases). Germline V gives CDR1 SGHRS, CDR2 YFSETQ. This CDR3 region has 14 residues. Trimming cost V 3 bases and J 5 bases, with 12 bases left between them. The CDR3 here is CASSSQGLDQPQHF. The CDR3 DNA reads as TGCGCCAGCAGCTCACAGGGATTAGATCAGCCCCAGCATTTT.

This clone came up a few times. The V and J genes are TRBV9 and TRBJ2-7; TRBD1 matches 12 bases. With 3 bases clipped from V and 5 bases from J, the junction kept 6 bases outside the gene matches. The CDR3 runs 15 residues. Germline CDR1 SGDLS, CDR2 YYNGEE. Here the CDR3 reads CASSAGDRGHDEQYF. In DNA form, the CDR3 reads TGTGCCAGCAGCGCGGGGGACAGGGGGCACGACGAGCAGTACTTC.

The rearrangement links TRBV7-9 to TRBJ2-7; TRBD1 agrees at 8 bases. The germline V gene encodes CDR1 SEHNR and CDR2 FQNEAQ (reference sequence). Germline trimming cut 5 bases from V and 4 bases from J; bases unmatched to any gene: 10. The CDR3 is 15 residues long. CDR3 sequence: CASSQTGDKVYEQYF. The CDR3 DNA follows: TGTGCCAGCAGCCAGACAGGGGATAAGGTTTACGAGCAGTACTTC.

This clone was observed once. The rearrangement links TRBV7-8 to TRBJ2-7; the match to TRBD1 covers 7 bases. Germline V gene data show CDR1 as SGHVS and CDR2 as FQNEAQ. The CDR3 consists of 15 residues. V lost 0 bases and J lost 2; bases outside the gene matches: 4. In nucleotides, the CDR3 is TGTGCCAGCAGCTTAGCCGAGCAGGGGGCCTACGAGCAGTACTTC. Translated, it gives CASSLAEQGAYEQYF.

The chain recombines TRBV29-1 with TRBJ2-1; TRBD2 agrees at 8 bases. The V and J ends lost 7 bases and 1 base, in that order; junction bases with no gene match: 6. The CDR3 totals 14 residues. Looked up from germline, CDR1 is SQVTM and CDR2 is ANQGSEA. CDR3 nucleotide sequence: TGCAGCGCCCAGGAGCGGGGGTCCTACAATGAGCAGTTCTTC. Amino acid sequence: CSAQERGSYNEQFF.

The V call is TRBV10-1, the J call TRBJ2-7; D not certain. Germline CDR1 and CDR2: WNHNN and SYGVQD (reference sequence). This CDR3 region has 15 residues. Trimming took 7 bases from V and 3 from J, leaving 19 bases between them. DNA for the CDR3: TGCGCCAGCAAATTCCCCATGGAGACCAACTACGAGCAGTACTTC. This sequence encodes CASKFPMETNYEQYF.

Here the CDR3 DNA reads TGTGCCAGCAGCGCTGACAGGGGGGGAGAGACCCAGTACTTC. Translation: CASSADRGGETQYF. The J gene is TRBJ2-5, the V gene TRBV9, with 9 bases lining up with TRBD1. The CDR3 spans 14 residues. Germline V gives CDR1 SGDLS, CDR2 YYNGEE. J gave up 4 bases and V 3 bases, and 4 bases lay outside the gene matches.